One sample yielded the 16 T cell receptor beta chains listed below, sequenced in a study of blood T cell repertoires in COVID-19. Measured with immunoSEQ multiplex PCR; TCRdb has only the in-frame clones, and not every one. The table has about 100,000 clones, roughly 90% seen once. The sequencing sample was made of peripheral blood. The receptors were gathered from a man aged 40-55 years with active or convalescent COVID-19.

In this sample, this clone turned up once. V and J are TRBV7-2 and TRBJ2-1; D call uncertain. V lost 3 bases and J lost 6, with 15 bases in between. Per the germline V gene, CDR1 is SGHTA and CDR2 is FQGNSA. There are 15 residues in the CDR3. CDR3 DNA: TGTGCCAGCAGCTTCCCCCCCGAAGTTAGCAATGAGCAGTTCTTC. Translating gives CASSFPPEVSNEQFF.

V is TRBV6-5 and J is TRBJ2-7; D is unresolved. Germline CDR1 MNHEY, CDR2 SVGAGI. V was trimmed by 6 bases and J by 7 bases, leaving 16 bases between them. The CDR3 is 13 residues long. As DNA, the CDR3 is TGTGCCAGCAGCCCAACTTTCACCGGGGAGCAGTACTTC. Protein product: CASSPTFTGEQYF.

The chain has TRBV28 and TRBJ2-7; D is perhaps TRBD1 (6 bases). Germline CDR1 MDHEN, CDR2 SYDVKM. V was shortened by 3 bases and J by 5 bases, with 11 bases between the two germline ends. This CDR3 contains 13 residues. CDR3 residues: CASSFPGDDEQYF. The CDR3 region has the DNA TGTGCCAGCAGTTTTCCAGGGGATGACGAGCAGTACTTC. The whole variable domain, filled in from reference TRBV28 and TRBJ2-7, reads DVKVTQSSRYLVKRTGEKVFLECVQDMDHENMFWYRQDPGLGLRLIYFSYDVKMKEKGDIPEGYSVSREKKERFSLILESASTNQTSMYLCASSFPGDDEQYFGPGTRLTVT.

Note on this clone: The germline gene is not matched at one end of the junction; a read error may be the cause. The CDR3 sequence is CGVGSGNEQFF. In nucleotides, the CDR3 is TGCGGGGTAGGGTCGGGCAATGAGCAGTTCTTC. The rearrangement links TRBV19 to TRBJ2-1; possible D gene TRBD2, 5 bases. CDR1 is LNHDA and CDR2 is SQIVND in the germline V gene (reference sequence). CDR3 size: 11 residues.

The chain combines TRBV7-2 with TRBJ1-4; weak D call: TRBD1 (5 bases). V lost 1 base to trimming and J lost 7 bases, with 7 bases between them. Germline CDR1 reads SGHTA; CDR2 reads FQGNSA. The CDR3 covers 13 residues. CDR3 region: CASSLGRGEKLFF. Written as DNA, the CDR3 is TGTGCCAGCAGCTTAGGGAGGGGTGAAAAACTGTTTTTT.

The J gene is TRBJ1-1, the V gene TRBV6-6; 7 bases map to TRBD1. This CDR3 spans 14 amino acids. The germline gives CDR1 MNHNY, CDR2 SVGAGI (reference sequence). V lost 5 bases and J lost 1; bases outside the gene matches: 4. CDR3 coding DNA: TGTGCCAGCAGTACCAGACAGGGGAACACTGAAGCTTTCTTT. Translated: CASSTRQGNTEAFF.

The rearrangement uses TRBV19 and TRBJ2-6; 9 bases are shared with TRBD2. The CDR3 totals 16 residues. Unmatched junction bases numbered 5, after V lost 7 bases and J lost 1 base. Germline loops: CDR1 LNHDA, CDR2 SQIVND (reference sequence). The CDR3: CASTLAGYSGANVLTF. The CDR3 DNA is TGTGCCAGTACCCTAGCGGGATATTCTGGGGCCAACGTCCTGACTTTC.

The chain has TRBV7-9 and TRBJ1-1; possibly TRBD1 for D (6 bases). CDR1 and CDR2 (germline): SEHNR, FQNEAQ (reference sequence). V gave up 5 bases and J gave up 3 bases, with 22 bases separating them. There are 17 residues in the CDR3. CDR3 region: CASSRGAAAERDTEAFF. In nucleotides, the CDR3 is TGTGCCAGCAGCCGGGGGGCGGCAGCGGAAAGGGACACTGAAGCTTTCTTT.

The chain couples TRBV28 to TRBJ2-1; 8 nucleotides agree with TRBD2. Germline trimming cut 3 bases from V and 8 bases from J; bases unmatched to any gene: 6. From germline, CDR1 is MDHEN and CDR2 SYDVKM. The CDR3 length is 14 residues. CDR3 nucleotide sequence: TGTGCCAGCAGTTTTTTCGGGAGGGCGGATGAGCAGTTCTTC. This codes for CASSFFGRADEQFF.

The chain is built from TRBV9 and TRBJ2-7, with 8 bases aligning to TRBD1. This CDR3 contains 15 residues. The germline gives CDR1 SGDLS, CDR2 YYNGEE. V gave up 0 bases and J gave up 6 bases; unmatched junction bases: 8. The CDR3 sequence: CASSVEGQVPSEQYF. Written as DNA, the CDR3 is TGTGCCAGCAGCGTAGAGGGACAGGTCCCTTCCGAGCAGTACTTC.

The J gene is TRBJ1-1, the V gene TRBV6-2 or TRBV6-3; 7 positions match TRBD1. The V segment lost 7 bases and the J segment 6 bases; nucleotides outside the gene matches: 11. The CDR3 loop spans 14 amino acids. The germline CDR1 and CDR2 sequences are MNHEY and SVGEGT. In nucleotides, the CDR3 is TGTGCCAGCAACCCGACTGGGACAGCACCTGAAGCTTTCTTT. Protein: CASNPTGTAPEAFF.

The chain employs TRBV7-9 and TRBJ2-5; 7 bases are shared with TRBD1. Germline V gene data show CDR1 as SEHNR and CDR2 as FQNEAQ (reference sequence). This CDR3 is 14 amino acids long. V was pared by 5 bases and J by 5 bases, with 8 bases of the junction left unmatched. CDR3 sequence reads: CASSPSGRGETQYF. CDR3 nucleotides: TGTGCCAGCAGCCCGAGTGGCAGGGGGGAGACCCAGTACTTC.

This chain connects TRBV12-3 or TRBV12-4 to TRBJ1-5; no clear D. V was cut by 5 bases and J by 5 bases, with 10 bases left in between. The CDR3 loop spans 13 amino acids. The CDR3: CASSELSDQPQHF. The CDR3 DNA is TGTGCCAGCAGTGAGTTATCCGATCAGCCCCAGCATTTT.

V usage is TRBV12-3 or TRBV12-4 and J usage is TRBJ2-5, with TRBD1 as a possible D gene (5 bases). V was shortened by 6 bases and J by 3 bases, with 11 bases between the two germline ends. The CDR3 sequence is 13 residues long. CDR3 sequence: CASSQGRKETQYF. The CDR3 DNA reads as TGTGCCAGCAGCCAGGGTAGGAAAGAGACCCAGTACTTC.

This sequence joins TRBV7-3 and TRBJ1-2; D ambiguous. V lost 4 bases and J lost 4, with 10 bases in between. Germline CDR1 reads SGHTA; CDR2 reads FQGTGA. The CDR3 has 13 residues. CDR3 sequence reads: CASSSGRIYGYTF. The DNA for the CDR3 is TGTGCCAGCAGCTCAGGCAGAATCTATGGCTACACCTTC.

This clone was seen a few times. The CDR3, as DNA: TGTGCCAGCAGTTTATTTCAGGGCGGCGATCAGCCCCAGCATTTT. This codes for CASSLFQGGDQPQHF. The chain is built from TRBV28 and TRBJ1-5; TRBD1 is a possible D gene (5 bases). This CDR3 region has 15 residues. Germline V CDR1 and CDR2: MDHEN, SYDVKM. The V and J ends lost 1 base and 5 bases respectively, with 12 bases between them.